This paragraph reports one T cell receptor (beta chain). In the PCR, 60 Vbeta and 13 Jbeta primers were used. TCRdb's table, derived via immunoSEQ multiplex PCR, lists solely in-frame clones and lacks some. The sample has under 200,000 clones, 75% to 90% seen once; the top ten hold around 0.97%. This sample is part of a study of cytomegalovirus exposure and HLA in healthy donors. The CDR3 is 15 residues long. The ends were cut back, 1 base at V and 4 bases at J, with 14 bases in the middle. From germline, CDR1 is MGHRA and CDR2 YSYEKL. This TCR was recovered from a girl aged 2 to 10 in good health and CMV-seropositive. The rearrangement joins TRBV4-1 to TRBJ2-7; the D gene is possibly TRBD2 (5 bases). Sequencing input: PBMCs. DNA for the CDR3: TGCGCCAGCAGCCAAGTACTAGGCCCATTTTACGAGCAGTACTTC. It encodes CASSQVLGPFYEQYF.